This is a list of T cell receptor beta chains from one sample in a study of early T cells in non-severe SARS-CoV-2 infection. TCRdb fed the 5' RACE reads into MiXCR, producing one record per CDR3 protein. The profile shows around 55,000 distinct CDR3 sequences, about an eighth of them singletons. Sequenced sample: whole blood. Receptor source: an adult who was a healthcare worker with PCR-confirmed SARS-CoV-2 infection or an uninfected control (not recorded which). Each CDR3 is given with its conserved first and last residue. The D gene is left open where the match is weak. A row's size may be missing; if present it is once, few, many or a size class.

size: few; D: TRBD2; V: TRBV6-6; J: TRBJ2-5; length: 16; DNA: TGTGCCAGCACCCTAGCGGGGGAGGGGCCCCAAGAGACCCAGTACTTC; CDR3: CASTLAGEGPQETQYF
size: many; D: .; V: TRBV2; J: TRBJ2-3; length: 12; DNA: TGTGCCAGTACTCCCTTCACAGATACGCAGTATTTT; CDR3: CASTPFTDTQYF
size: many; D: .; V: TRBV5-1; J: TRBJ1-1; length: 15; DNA: TGCGCCAGCAGCCCTCCTCCGGGACGGGACACTGAAGCTTTCTTT; CDR3: CASSPPPGRDTEAFF
size: .; D: .; V: TRBV4-1; J: TRBJ2-6; length: 19; DNA: TGCGCCAGCAGCCTCATCCGGGGAATGGGTAGCTCTGGGGCCAACGTCCTGACTTTC; CDR3: CASSLIRGMGSSGANVLTF
size: many; D: TRBD1; V: TRBV2; J: TRBJ2-3; length: 14; DNA: TGTGCCAGCAGTGCGGACAGGGCCCCAGATACGCAGTATTTT; CDR3: CASSADRAPDTQYF
size: .; D: .; V: TRBV30; J: TRBJ2-2; length: 15; DNA: TGTGCCTGGAGGAGTGTGAGGCTTAACACCGGGGAGCTGTTTTTT; CDR3: CAWRSVRLNTGELFF
size: many; D: .; V: TRBV5-1; J: TRBJ1-3; length: 15; DNA: TGCGCCAGCAGCTCCGTTGGGGGCGCGGGAAACACCATATATTTT; CDR3: CASSSVGGAGNTIYF
size: .; D: TRBD1; V: TRBV5-1; J: TRBJ2-3; length: 16; DNA: TGCGCCAGCAGCTTGGACGGGACAGGGGGCACAGATACGCAGTATTTT; CDR3: CASSLDGTGGTDTQYF
size: once; D: .; V: TRBV7-9; J: TRBJ2-1; length: 14; DNA: TGTGCCAGCAGCTTAGCGGGAAGGGGCCATGAGCAGTTCTTC; CDR3: CASSLAGRGHEQFF
size: .; D: .; V: TRBV2; J: TRBJ2-5; length: 22; DNA: TGTGCCAGCAGTGATTCAGGAGAGACAAAAGGATTTGGGTCAAAGCGCCAAGAGACCCAGTACTTC; CDR3: CASSDSGETKGFGSKRQETQYF
size: many; D: TRBD1; V: TRBV30; J: TRBJ2-5; length: 15; DNA: TGTGCCTGGACCACCGGGACAGAGTACCAAGAGACCCAGTACTTC; CDR3: CAWTTGTEYQETQYF
size: many; D: .; V: TRBV10-1; J: TRBJ2-7; length: 15; DNA: TGCGCCAGCAGTCTGAGTGGGCCAGGGTCCGACGAGCAGTACTTC; CDR3: CASSLSGPGSDEQYF
size: .; D: .; V: TRBV12-2; J: TRBJ2-6; length: 15; DNA: TGTGCAAGTCGCATAGGCGCCTCTGGGGCCAACGTCCTGACTTTC; CDR3: CASRIGASGANVLTF
size: many; D: TRBD1; V: TRBV3-1; J: TRBJ2-4; length: 16; DNA: TGTGCCAGCAGCCCAACAGGGGGCGGAGTGAAAAACATTCAGTACTTC; CDR3: CASSPTGGGVKNIQYF
size: many; D: TRBD2; V: TRBV24-1; J: TRBJ2-1; length: 13; DNA: TGTGCCACCAGTGATCCGGGGAGGGAGGAGCAGTTCTTC; CDR3: CATSDPGREEQFF
size: .; D: .; V: TRBV20-1; J: TRBJ2-7; length: 12; DNA: TGCAGTGCTAGAGGGGGCTCCTACGAGCAGTACTTC; CDR3: CSARGGSYEQYF
size: .; D: .; V: TRBV7-6; J: TRBJ2-1; length: 14; DNA: TGTGCCAGCAGCTTAGACAGTCTCTACAATGAGCAGTTCTTC; CDR3: CASSLDSLYNEQFF
size: few; D: TRBD1; V: TRBV29-1; J: TRBJ2-2; length: 14; DNA: TGCAGCGTTCCGGGACAGGGCCTTAACGGGGAGCTGTTTTTT; CDR3: CSVPGQGLNGELFF
size: .; D: .; V: TRBV5-6; J: TRBJ2-3; length: 14; DNA: TGTGCCAGCAGCTTGCCAGGAGAAGTAGATACGCAGTATTTT; CDR3: CASSLPGEVDTQYF
size: few; D: .; V: TRBV20-1; J: TRBJ1-6; length: 17; DNA: TGCAGTGCTAGAGGAGCGATGGGCAGGGGCGATAATTCACCCCTCCACTTT; CDR3: CSARGAMGRGDNSPLHF
size: many; D: .; V: TRBV5-1; J: TRBJ1-1; length: 15; DNA: TGCGCCAGCAGCTTGCTTAGGGGGATGAACACTGAAGCTTTCTTT; CDR3: CASSLLRGMNTEAFF
size: many; D: .; V: TRBV7-7; J: TRBJ2-5; length: 14; DNA: TGTGCTAGCAGCTTAGGAGTTAGCGGAGAGACCCAGTACTTC; CDR3: CASSLGVSGETQYF
size: few; D: .; V: TRBV6-1; J: TRBJ1-5; length: 13; DNA: TGTGCCACCGCAGACAGTACACATCAGCCCCAGCATTTT; CDR3: CATADSTHQPQHF
size: few; D: TRBD1; V: TRBV7-4; J: TRBJ1-5; length: 16; DNA: TGTGCCAGCAGCTCCGAGACAGGGTCCTTCAATCAGCCCCAGCATTTT; CDR3: CASSSETGSFNQPQHF
size: many; D: TRBD1; V: TRBV7-8; J: TRBJ1-3; length: 16; DNA: TGTGCCAGCAGCTTAACCGTGACAGGGGGCGGAAACACCATATATTTT; CDR3: CASSLTVTGGGNTIYF
size: .; D: .; V: TRBV5-5; J: TRBJ2-6; length: 15; DNA: TGTGCCAGCAGCTTCGTCCTCTCTGGGGCCAACGTCCTGACTTTC; CDR3: CASSFVLSGANVLTF
size: .; D: .; V: TRBV2; J: TRBJ2-2; length: 14; DNA: TGTGCCAGCCGCAGGGATACGAACACCGGGGAGCTGTTTTTT; CDR3: CASRRDTNTGELFF
size: many; D: .; V: TRBV7-2; J: TRBJ1-2; length: 13; DNA: TGTGCCAGCAGCTTAAGGAGGGATCAGGGCTACACCTTC; CDR3: CASSLRRDQGYTF
size: few; D: .; V: TRBV6-2/TRBV6-3; J: TRBJ2-7; length: 14; DNA: TGTGCCAGCAGTCTCAGACAGGCGCTCTACGAGCAGTACTTC; CDR3: CASSLRQALYEQYF
size: .; D: .; V: TRBV6-6; J: TRBJ1-2; length: 12; DNA: TGTGCCAGTAGGGATGGGGGGGGAGGCTACACCTTC; CDR3: CASRDGGGGYTF
size: many; D: .; V: TRBV18; J: TRBJ1-1; length: 13; DNA: TGTGCCAGCTCAGAGACCCCCAACACTGAAGTTTTCTTT; CDR3: CASSETPNTEVFF